This entry features one T cell receptor (beta chain) sequence. This record comes from a study of blood T cell repertoires in COVID-19. In the study overall: Material from acute and convalescent COVID-19 was sourced from the United States, Italy and Spain. T cells, B-cell-depleted T cells, or PBMCs provided the cDNA or gDNA that served as material.

As handled by the study authors: By means of reference gene primer amplification, nucleated cell counts were estimated. Libraries were prepared by immunoSEQ multiplex PCR; TCRdb keeps only in-frame clonotypes and omits some of them. That table gives V, J and clone size, and the DNA gave D and trimming. Altogether approximately 94,000 clones are present, around four fifths being singletons, with the ten largest covering around 15%. CDR1 is SGHRS, CDR2 YFSETQ, per germline. J lost 7 bases, V lost 4 bases, and 8 bases had no gene match. The CDR3 has 16 residues. The TCR comes from a man between 45 and 60 years old with active or convalescent COVID-19. The chain carries TRBV5-1 and TRBJ2-1, with 13 positions matching TRBD2. The sequencing input was peripheral blood. The CDR3, as DNA: TGCGCCAGCAGCCTCAAACTAGCGGGAGGGCCAAATGAGCAGTTCTTC. It specifies CASSLKLAGGPNEQFF.